This TCR beta chain was captured in a study of T cells in Graves' hyperthyroidism and ophthalmopathy. General study points: Ophthalmopathy onset followed model prediction by a median approximately six months.

TCR beta CDR3 regions were amplified from RNA. Initially, a first-round RT-PCR of the TCR CDR3 employed the HTBI primer set. TCRdb re-called the multiplex PCR reads through MiXCR, storing one row per CDR3 protein. The repertoire holds about 280,000 distinct CDR3 sequences, with about 25% as singletons. Concerning this clonotype itself: Its cognate antigen is unknown.

Trimming left V 4 bases short and J 0 bases short, with 10 bases between. The CDR3 spans 15 residues. CDR1 LGHNA and CDR2 YNFKEQ come from the germline V gene. The sample was blood. The receptor's source is a man aged 40-49 years with Graves' hyperthyroidism that later progressed to Graves' ophthalmopathy. The rearrangement uses TRBV4-2 and TRBJ1-5, with unresolved D. The CDR3 sequence is CASSPGGVSNQPQHF. CDR3 coding DNA: TGTGCCAGCAGCCCAGGTGGAGTTAGCAATCAGCCCCAGCATTTT.